These T cell receptor beta chains were read from a single sample in a study of blood T cell repertoires in COVID-19. The data were produced by immunoSEQ multiplex PCR, yet TCRdb's version contains in-frame clones alone and is incomplete. The data contain a few hundred thousand clones, 86% of them singletons. The sample taken for sequencing was PBMCs or T cells enriched from blood (not recorded which). These TCRs come from a woman aged 45-60 years in a cohort exposed to, infected with or recovered from COVID-19 (not recorded which). CDR3s include the opening cysteine and the closing phenylalanine or tryptophan. Fields, in order: D gene, J gene, V gene, CDR3 length, clone size, CDR3 protein. The D gene is left open where the match is weak. Rows give clone size only sometimes, using once, few, many, or a class for an expanded clone.

D: -
J: TRBJ2-7
V: TRBV27
length: 14
size: -
CDR3: CASSLSGVTYEQYF

D: -
J: TRBJ1-4
V: TRBV28
length: 14
size: -
CDR3: CASSSGGVWEKLFF

D: -
J: TRBJ2-1
V: TRBV4-3
length: 15
size: few
CDR3: CASSQQQGQSNEQFF

D: -
J: TRBJ1-1
V: TRBV5-8
length: 14
size: -
CDR3: CASSTGHLAPEAFF

D: -
J: TRBJ2-7
V: TRBV19
length: 16
size: -
CDR3: CASSWRGTESSYEQYF

D: TRBD2
J: TRBJ2-7
V: TRBV4-1
length: 16
size: -
CDR3: CASSQDLAGSSYEQYF

D: TRBD2
J: TRBJ2-7
V: TRBV4-1
length: 14
size: -
CDR3: CASSQGASGDEQYF

D: TRBD1
J: TRBJ2-2
V: TRBV30
length: 14
size: -
CDR3: CAWGTGGYTGELFF

D: -
J: TRBJ1-5
V: TRBV12-3/TRBV12-4
length: 13
size: few
CDR3: CASSLDGDQPQHF

D: TRBD2
J: TRBJ2-1
V: TRBV7-7
length: 15
size: -
CDR3: CASSLASGGSYEQFF

D: TRBD1
J: TRBJ1-6
V: TRBV5-5
length: 15
size: -
CDR3: CASSLSGTDNSPLHF

D: -
J: TRBJ2-5
V: TRBV6-4
length: 15
size: -
CDR3: CASSESEGAGETQYF

D: -
J: TRBJ2-3
V: TRBV9
length: 13
size: -
CDR3: CASSAPTGDTQYF

D: TRBD1
J: TRBJ1-4
V: TRBV4-3
length: 16
size: -
CDR3: CASSADRVQANEKLFF

D: TRBD2
J: TRBJ2-7
V: TRBV5-1
length: 15
size: -
CDR3: CASSATSGAREKQYF

D: -
J: TRBJ1-2
V: TRBV28
length: 13
size: -
CDR3: CASSLFQGSGYTF

D: -
J: TRBJ1-1
V: TRBV3-1/TRBV3-2
length: 12
size: -
CDR3: CASSPDPGKAFF

D: -
J: TRBJ2-5
V: TRBV6-5
length: 12
size: -
CDR3: CASREVRETQYF

D: TRBD1
J: TRBJ2-7
V: TRBV12-3/TRBV12-4
length: 13
size: -
CDR3: CASSLGTGYEQYF

D: -
J: TRBJ1-1
V: TRBV4-1
length: 14
size: -
CDR3: CASSQGTGYGEAFF

D: -
J: TRBJ1-6
V: TRBV19
length: 15
size: -
CDR3: CASSPMPGINSPLHF

D: -
J: TRBJ1-1
V: TRBV21-1
length: 15
size: -
CDR3: CASSPPEGENTEAFF

D: -
J: TRBJ1-6
V: TRBV19
length: 15
size: once
CDR3: CASRSGAQENSPLHF

D: TRBD1
J: TRBJ1-1
V: TRBV6-6
length: 13
size: -
CDR3: CATSRGRGTEAFF

D: TRBD1
J: TRBJ1-1
V: TRBV29-1
length: 14
size: -
CDR3: CSVGGQGRNTEAFF

D: -
J: TRBJ2-5
V: TRBV11-2
length: 15
size: -
CDR3: CASSRGGGTRETQYF

D: TRBD2
J: TRBJ2-3
V: TRBV7-9
length: 12
size: -
CDR3: CASSLAGGPLYF

D: -
J: TRBJ2-1
V: TRBV5-4
length: 15
size: few
CDR3: CASSYGAGADNEQFF

D: -
J: TRBJ2-1
V: TRBV6-6
length: 16
size: -
CDR3: CASSPPGQLTYNEQFF

D: TRBD1
J: TRBJ1-5
V: TRBV19
length: 15
size: -
CDR3: CASRTTGNSNQPQHF

D: TRBD2
J: TRBJ2-1
V: TRBV24-1
length: 14
size: -
CDR3: CATSDPQTSRRQFF

D: TRBD1
J: TRBJ1-2
V: TRBV5-6
length: 15
size: -
CDR3: CASSFVWGQDYGYTF

D: -
J: TRBJ2-5
V: TRBV27
length: 16
size: once
CDR3: CASSLIGAPYQETQYF

D: TRBD1
J: TRBJ1-2
V: TRBV11-2
length: 16
size: -
CDR3: CASSYLGTGAYNGYTF

D: -
J: TRBJ2-2
V: TRBV11-3
length: 15
size: few
CDR3: CASSPSGSNTGELFF

D: -
J: TRBJ1-2
V: TRBV5-4
length: 13
size: -
CDR3: CASSAAGVGGYTF

D: -
J: TRBJ2-7
V: TRBV5-1
length: 15
size: -
CDR3: CASRSGPSSTYEQYF

D: -
J: TRBJ1-1
V: TRBV6-2/TRBV6-3
length: 17
size: once
CDR3: CASSSRGSNHMNTEAFF